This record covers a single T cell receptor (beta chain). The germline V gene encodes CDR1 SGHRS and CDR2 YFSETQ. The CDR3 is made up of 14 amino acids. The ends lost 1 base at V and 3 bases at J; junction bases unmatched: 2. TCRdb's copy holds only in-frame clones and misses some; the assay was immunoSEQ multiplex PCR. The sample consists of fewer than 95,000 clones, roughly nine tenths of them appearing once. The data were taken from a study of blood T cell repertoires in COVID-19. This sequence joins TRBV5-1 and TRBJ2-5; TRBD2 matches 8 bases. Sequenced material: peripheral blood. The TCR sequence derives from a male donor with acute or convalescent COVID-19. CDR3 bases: TGCGCCAGCAGCTTGTCGACTAGCGAAGAGACCCAGTACTTC. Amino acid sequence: CASSLSTSEETQYF.